This T cell receptor (beta chain) appears in the sequencing data of a study of blood T cells in healthy people across ages. Sample-barcoded 5' priming and a J-beta primer mix drove a second PCR of roughly 7 to 11 cycles. Each CDR3 protein is one row after TCRdb ran MiXCR on the 5' RACE reads. The sample has 1 million or so distinct CDR3 sequences; approximately 26% are singletons. V dropped 5 bases and J dropped 0 bases, with 11 bases sitting between them. The CDR3 runs to 15 residues. CDR1 and CDR2 (germline): SGHDN, FVKESK. A further study also used this sample, focusing on T cells of mothers and their children.

The sequencing sample was made of blood. This TCR came from a girl aged 2 to 9 in good health. The rearrangement links TRBV14 to TRBJ2-4, with no clear D. The CDR3 region has the DNA TGTGCCAGCAGCTTACGGATGGGAGCCAAAAACATTCAGTACTTC. It codes for CASSLRMGAKNIQYF.